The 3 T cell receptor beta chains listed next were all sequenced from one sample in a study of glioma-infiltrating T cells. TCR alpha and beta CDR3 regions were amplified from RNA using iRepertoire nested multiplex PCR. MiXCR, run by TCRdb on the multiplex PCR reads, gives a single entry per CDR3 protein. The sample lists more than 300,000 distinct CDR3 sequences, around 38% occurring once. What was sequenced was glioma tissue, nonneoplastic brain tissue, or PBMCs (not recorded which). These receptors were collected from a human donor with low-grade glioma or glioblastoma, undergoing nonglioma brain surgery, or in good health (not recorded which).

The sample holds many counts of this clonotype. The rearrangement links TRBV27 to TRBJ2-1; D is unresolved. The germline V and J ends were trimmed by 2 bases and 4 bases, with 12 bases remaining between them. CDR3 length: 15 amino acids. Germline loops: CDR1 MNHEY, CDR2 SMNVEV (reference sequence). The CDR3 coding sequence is TGTGCCAGCAGTTTAATGTCAGCCTATTACAATGAGCAGTTCTTC. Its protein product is CASSLMSAYYNEQFF.

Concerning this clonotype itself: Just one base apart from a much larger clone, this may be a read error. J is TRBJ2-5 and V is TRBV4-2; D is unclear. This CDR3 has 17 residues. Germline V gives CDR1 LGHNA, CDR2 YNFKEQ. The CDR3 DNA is TGTGCCAGCAGCCAAGCCACTGGCCCGGTCCGTCAAGAGGCCCAGTACTTC. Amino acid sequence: CASSQATGPVRQEAQYF.

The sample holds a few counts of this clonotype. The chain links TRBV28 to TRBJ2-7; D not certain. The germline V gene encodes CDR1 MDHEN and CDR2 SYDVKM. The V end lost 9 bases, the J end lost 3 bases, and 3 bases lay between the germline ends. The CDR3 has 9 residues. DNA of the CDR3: TGTGCCAGGATCTACGAGCAGTACTTC. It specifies CARIYEQYF.